Reported below is one TCR beta chain. CDR1 and CDR2 from the germline V gene are LNHDA and SQIVND (reference sequence). V lost 6 bases and J lost 8, with 14 bases in between. The CDR3 has 13 amino acids. The data are from a study of tumour-infiltrating T cells in Burkitt lymphoma. Repertoires were generated with immunoSEQ multiplex PCR, while TCRdb's copy carries only in-frame clones and drops some. The sample consists of tens of thousands of clones, around 30% of them appearing once. The TCR comes from a human donor with Burkitt lymphoma. Sequencing was performed on tumor tissue. The chain combines TRBV19 with TRBJ2-4; a weak D match, TRBD1 (6 bases). CDR3 protein: CASRPQGLDIQYF. For the CDR3, the DNA is TGTGCCAGTAGACCTCAGGGGTTGGACATTCAGTACTTC.